Following are 11 T cell receptor beta chains from one sample sequenced in a study of blood T cell repertoires in COVID-19 (dated by TCRdb to 2018 to 2020). Libraries were made using the immunoSEQ multiplex PCR assay. The clones in this table, taken by TCRdb from immuneACCESS, are in-frame only. Not every clone is retained; where verified, under half of the shortfall comes from an unresolved V gene, and the cause of the rest is unknown. The sample data list roughly 170,000 clones, and about 86% of these were observed just once. Around 20% of the sample belongs to the ten largest clones. Sequencing was done on a sample of peripheral blood. The source of these receptors is a man between 65 and 85 years old with active or convalescent COVID-19.

This clone came up once. The chain carries TRBV5-1 and TRBJ1-2; 7 bases line up with TRBD1. The CDR3 spans 13 residues. The germline V gene encodes CDR1 SGHRS and CDR2 YFSETQ. V was pared by 3 bases and J by 8 bases, with 7 bases of the junction left unmatched. CDR3 region: CASSSDRALGYTF. The DNA for the CDR3 is TGCGCCAGCAGCTCTGACAGGGCGCTCGGCTACACCTTC.

J is TRBJ1-2 and V is TRBV29-1; 9 bases agree with TRBD1. Germline CDR1 and CDR2: SQVTM and ANQGSEA. V shed 7 bases, J shed 4 bases, and the junction held 7 bases outside the gene matches. The CDR3 is 13 residues long. Written as DNA, the CDR3 is TGCAGCGCAAGGACAGGGGACACCTATGGCTACACCTTC. This gives the protein CSARTGDTYGYTF.

The CDR3 nucleotides are TGTGCCAGCAGCGTAGGAGGAGGGGTTAATGAAAAACTGTTTTTT. Translating gives CASSVGGGVNEKLFF. V and J are TRBV9 and TRBJ1-4; TRBD1 might be the D (5 bases). V dropped 0 bases and J dropped 4 bases, with 10 bases sitting between them. The V gene's germline CDR1 is SGDLS and CDR2 YYNGEE. The CDR3 runs to 15 residues.

This clone was seen a single time. The V call is TRBV30, the J call TRBJ2-2; weak D call: TRBD1 (6 bases). V lost 3 bases, J lost 6 bases, and 14 bases lay in between. CDR3 length equals 14 residues. The germline V gene has CDR1 GTSNPN and CDR2 SVGIG (reference sequence). The DNA for the CDR3 is TGTGCCTGGAGAGCAGGGGTGATCGCCGGGGAGCTGTTTTTT. It yields the protein CAWRAGVIAGELFF.

The chain employs TRBV24-1 and TRBJ2-5; the D is unclear. There are 15 residues in the CDR3. V lost 4 bases and J lost 5, with 16 bases in between. Germline V gene sequence: CDR1 KGHDR, CDR2 SFDVKD. CDR3 loop: CATSEVTRSSETQYF. DNA of the CDR3: TGTGCCACCAGTGAGGTGACTCGCTCATCCGAGACCCAGTACTTC.

The chain links TRBV4-3 to TRBJ1-1; the D is unclear. Germline loops: CDR1 LGHNA, CDR2 YSLEER. CDR3 size: 15 residues. With 0 bases removed from V and 7 bases from J, the gap between germline ends came to 15 bases. For the CDR3, the DNA is TGCGCCAGCAGCCAAGATAGCGGCCGATCAATTGAAGCTTTCTTT. Encoded protein: CASSQDSGRSIEAFF.

The chain links TRBV4-1 to TRBJ2-5; the match to TRBD2 covers 7 bases. The trim removed 4 bases at V and 5 bases at J, leaving 7 bases unmatched. From germline, CDR1 is MGHRA and CDR2 YSYEKL. This CDR3 has 14 residues. The CDR3 DNA is TGCGCCAGCAGCCTGGGCGGGAGCCCCGAGACCCAGTACTTC. Translation: CASSLGGSPETQYF.

This clone was seen repeatedly, ten times or more. This chain connects TRBV7-2 to TRBJ1-1; 7 bases line up with TRBD1. CDR1 and CDR2 (germline): SGHTA, FQGNSA. J was trimmed by 5 bases and V by 4 bases; bases with no gene match: 4. CDR3 size: 13 residues. This CDR3 is CASSSRTGTEAFF. DNA of the CDR3: TGTGCCAGCAGCTCCCGGACAGGTACTGAAGCTTTCTTT.

This clone was detected once. The chain combines TRBV20-1 with TRBJ1-5; D is ambiguous. Looked up from germline, CDR1 is DFQATT and CDR2 is SNEGSKA (reference sequence). V shed 6 bases and J shed 9 bases, with 12 bases lying between them. The CDR3 is made up of 11 amino acids. This chain's CDR3 is CSALLYGPQHF. CDR3 sequence (DNA): TGCAGTGCCCTATTGTATGGGCCCCAGCATTTT.

The rearrangement uses TRBV5-1 and TRBJ2-1; 11 bases are shared with TRBD2. This CDR3 contains 16 residues. V lost 4 bases, J lost 2 bases, and 5 bases stayed unmatched. From germline, CDR1 is SGHRS and CDR2 YFSETQ. The CDR3 region is CASSPLAGGAYNEQFF. CDR3 coding DNA: TGCGCCAGCAGCCCTCTAGCGGGAGGCGCCTACAATGAGCAGTTCTTC.

The sample holds one count of this clone. The V and J genes are TRBV6-5 and TRBJ2-3; D may be TRBD2 (6 bases). Germline CDR1 and CDR2: MNHEY and SVGAGI. The CDR3 is 13 amino acids. Trimming took off 5 bases at V and 6 bases at J, with 12 bases between the two ends. CDR3 sequence: CASSPGESDTQYF. CDR3 sequence (DNA): TGTGCCAGCAGTCCGGGGGAGTCTGATACGCAGTATTTT.